Detailed here is one T cell receptor beta chain. What it recognizes is unknown. This sample stems from a study of cytomegalovirus exposure and HLA in healthy donors. Study-wide points: The study labeled roughly 160 TCR beta chains cytomegalovirus-associated.

Use of 60 Vbeta and 13 Jbeta primers characterized the PCR. The protocol was immunoSEQ multiplex PCR, while the TCRdb copy is restricted to in-frame clones and leaves out a portion. This sample has around 67,000 clones, with more than 75% found just once. CDR1 and CDR2 (germline): SGHRS, YFSETQ. Trimming removed 0 bases from V and 8 bases from J; junction bases left unmatched: 2. This CDR3 contains 13 residues. The rearrangement links TRBV5-1 to TRBJ2-1; TRBD2 matches 7 bases. The clonotype originates from a man younger than 35 in good health and CMV-seropositive. The sequencing sample was made of PBMCs. CDR3 residues: CASSLALAYEQFF. In DNA form, the CDR3 reads TGCGCCAGCAGCTTGGCACTAGCGTATGAGCAGTTCTTC. Variable domain in full (rest from reference TRBV5-1 and TRBJ2-1): KAGVTQTPRYLIKTRGQQVTLSCSPISGHRSVSWYQQTPGQGLQFLFEYFSETQRNKGNFPGRFSGRQFSNSRSEMNVSTLELGDSALYLCASSLALAYEQFFGPGTRLTVL.